This T cell receptor (beta chain) came from a study of T-cell memory formation after mild COVID-19. Overall study context: TCR clusters were mostly donor specific. Study observations and caveats: Day 15 to 85 contracting clones showed balanced CD4/CD8; later expanders leaned CD4+. Contracting CD4+ clones sat mainly in CM and EM; CD8+ in EMRA. For second-wave clones that peaked at day 37, SARS-CoV-2 specificity went unverified.

This clonotype has a handful of counts. Its matching antigen is unknown. TCRdb reprocessed the 5' RACE reads with MiXCR, giving one entry per CDR3 protein. The data hold about 500,000 distinct CDR3 sequences, with about 20% observed a single time. From germline, CDR1 is GTSNPN and CDR2 SVGIG (reference sequence). The V and J ends lost 5 bases and 1 base, in that order; junction bases with no gene match: 6. The CDR3 extends over 14 amino acids. The chain joins TRBV30 to TRBJ1-1, with TRBD1 matching 8 bases. Sequencing input: PBMCs or a T cell subset sorted from them (not recorded which). This receptor was obtained from an adult woman who had mild COVID-19 (a few samples of this study predate the infection). Cell type and time point are not known. The CDR3 DNA sequence: TGTGCCTGGGCGGCAGGGACAGGGAACACTGAAGCTTTCTTT. Its translation is CAWAAGTGNTEAFF.